A selection of T cell receptor beta chains follows, all from one sample in a study of OX40 agonist ivuxolimab in advanced cancers. The table came from immunoSEQ multiplex PCR; TCRdb's copy has only in-frame clones and leaves some out. The profile shows about 43,000 clones, 70% to 90% of them singletons. The sequenced sample was CD4+ or CD8+ T cells sorted from blood, obtained in a trial of the OX40 agonist ivuxolimab. These TCRs come from an adult with an advanced solid tumor such as melanoma, head and neck, liver or kidney cancer. Each CDR3 is given without its conserved first and last residue.

>TRBV4-2|TRBJ2-7
ASSPGGGDYEQY
>TRBV10-3|TRBJ1-1
AISESTRGGVNTEAF
>TRBV4-1|TRBJ2-7
ASSQVYGFSYEQY
>TRBV2|TRBJ2-1
ASHSGNYNEQF
>TRBV7-8|TRBJ2-3
ASSPTSGGNTQY
>TRBV4-1|TRBJ2-7
ASSQVSSGSHEQY
>TRBV19|TRBJ2-1
ASSPQTSYNEQF
>TRBV5-4|TRBJ2-2
ASSLWDRVSTGELF
>TRBV5-1|TRBJ2-6
ASSLVGANVLT
>TRBV5-1|TRBJ1-2
ASSLDFRAGNYGYT
>TRBV30|TRBJ1-1
AWSPSIGGEAF
>TRBV30|TRBJ1-2
AWSWDTPNYGYT
>TRBV4-2|TRBJ1-1
ASSQSLRTEAF
>TRBV6-5|TRBJ1-1
ASSYSLGTYSTVAF
>TRBV18|TRBJ2-5
ASSPLTGYRQETQY
>TRBV19|TRBJ2-7
ASSMGLAGYEQY
>TRBV6-5|TRBJ2-7
ASSYGDRSYEQY
>TRBV7-9|TRBJ1-2
ASSHSLANYGYT
>TRBV4-1|TRBJ2-7
ASSQDRLAGIVAYEQY
>TRBV19|TRBJ2-7
ASSSGLALSYEQY
>TRBV18|TRBJ2-1
ASSPDMGSYNEQF
>TRBV9|TRBJ1-1
ASSVERTSEAF
>TRBV10-3|TRBJ2-1
AISLGGGNEQF
>TRBV7-2|TRBJ2-7
ASSYTGIAYEQY
>TRBV11-2|TRBJ2-2
ASSDYRAGASGELF
>TRBV14|TRBJ2-5
ASSPHPGLAGGRHQETQY
>TRBV7-9|TRBJ1-1
ASSSADLNTEAF
>TRBV29-1|TRBJ1-2
SAGGQYYGYT
>TRBV27|TRBJ2-7
ASSLTRNYEQY
>TRBV11-2|TRBJ2-6
ASSSTGTGANVLT
>TRBV27|TRBJ2-7
ASRALAGIYEQY
>TRBV7-2|TRBJ2-3
ASRTRTSLTLDTQY
>TRBV4-1|TRBJ1-3
ASSQVQGVSGNTIY
>TRBV30|TRBJ2-1
AWSGLANEQF
>TRBV6-5|TRBJ2-5
ASSYEQVPLETQY
>TRBV27|TRBJ2-1
ASSLSSGSWNEQF
>TRBV13|TRBJ2-5
ASAERLKETQY
>TRBV9|TRBJ2-3
ASSPGRGTSSTDTQY
>TRBV28|TRBJ1-5
ASRVGQERVSNQPQH
>TRBV27|TRBJ2-1
ASSFQPVNEQF
>TRBV7-8|TRBJ2-7
ASSNPRDRESYEQY
>TRBV19|TRBJ2-3
ASSNPGDTIPLLQY
>TRBV6-4|TRBJ2-2
ASSDSGGVGELF
>TRBV6-5|TRBJ2-7
ASRTSRPTYEQY
>TRBV30|TRBJ2-3
AWSVMGAHTQY
>TRBV11-2|TRBJ1-1
ASITGGGDWTEAF
>TRBV30|TRBJ2-7
AWSVRRQGIYEQY
>TRBV30|TRBJ1-4
AWSVHRGAGEKLF
>TRBV2|TRBJ1-5
ASIRGAHSNQPQH
>TRBV4-2|TRBJ2-7
ASMDSYEQY
>TRBV5-1|.
ASTLGGSNEQY
>TRBV9|TRBJ2-7
ASSPGTSGYEQY
>TRBV5-5|TRBJ2-7
ASIGRQTNEQY
>TRBV4-1|TRBJ2-4
ASSQDPGLAPVPQY